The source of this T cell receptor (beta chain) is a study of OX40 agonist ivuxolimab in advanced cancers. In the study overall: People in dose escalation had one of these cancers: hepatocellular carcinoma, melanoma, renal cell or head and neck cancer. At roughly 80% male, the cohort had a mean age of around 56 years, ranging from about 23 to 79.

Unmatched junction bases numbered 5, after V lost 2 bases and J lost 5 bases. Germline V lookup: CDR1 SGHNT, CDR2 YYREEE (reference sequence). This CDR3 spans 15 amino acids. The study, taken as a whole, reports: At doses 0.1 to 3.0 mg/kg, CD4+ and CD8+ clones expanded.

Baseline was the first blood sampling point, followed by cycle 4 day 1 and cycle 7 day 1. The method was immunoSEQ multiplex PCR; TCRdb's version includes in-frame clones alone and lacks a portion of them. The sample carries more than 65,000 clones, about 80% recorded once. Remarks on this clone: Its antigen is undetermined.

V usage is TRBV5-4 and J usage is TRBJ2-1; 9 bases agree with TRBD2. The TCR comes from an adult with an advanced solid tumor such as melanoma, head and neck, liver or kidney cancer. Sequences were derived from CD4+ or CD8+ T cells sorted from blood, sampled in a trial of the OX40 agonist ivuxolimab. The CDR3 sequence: CASSFAASGNNEQFF. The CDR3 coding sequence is TGTGCCAGCAGCTTCGCAGCTAGCGGGAACAATGAGCAGTTCTTC.